These 18 T cell receptor beta chains originate from one sample sequenced in a study of T-cell memory formation after mild COVID-19. TCRdb reanalysed the 5' RACE reads using MiXCR and keeps one entry per CDR3 protein. The sample lists more than 100,000 distinct CDR3 sequences, around 15% occurring once. Sample: PBMCs or a T cell subset sorted from them (not recorded which). The receptors stem from a young man who had mild COVID-19 (a few samples of this study predate the infection). Cell type and time point are not known.

Only a few counts were recorded for this clonotype. The chain links TRBV4-3 to TRBJ2-3, with a possible D match to TRBD2 (5 bases). There are 14 residues in the CDR3. Trimming took 1 base from V and 1 from J, leaving 6 bases between them. From germline, CDR1 is LGHNA and CDR2 YSLEER. For the CDR3, the DNA is TGCGCCAGCAGCCAAGTGGAGGGCACAGATACGCAGTATTTT. Its translation: CASSQVEGTDTQYF.

A few counts support this clonotype. The V call is TRBV7-2, the J call TRBJ2-3; D not certain. The germline CDR1 and CDR2 sequences are SGHTA and FQGNSA. This CDR3 has 13 amino acids. Trimming took 6 bases from V and 7 from J, leaving 14 bases between them. The CDR3 nucleotides are TGTGCCAGCAGTTTCCCCCCCGTCAATACGCAGTATTTT. Protein: CASSFPPVNTQYF.

In DNA, the CDR3 is TGTGCTAGTGGTCCCTCCTCTGGTCAGCCCCAGCATTTT. Translating it yields CASGPSSGQPQHF. This sequence joins TRBV12-5 and TRBJ1-5; D gene uncertain. Deletions cut 5 bases from V and 6 bases from J, with 11 bases between. The CDR3 length is 13 residues. The germline gives CDR1 LGHNT, CDR2 FRNRAP.

This clonotype was detected only a few times. V gene TRBV20-1 combines with J gene TRBJ1-2, with 7 bases that match TRBD1. The V gene end was trimmed by 2 bases and the J gene end by 5 bases; junction bases not matched to a gene: 14. CDR3 length: 16 residues. Germline values: CDR1 DFQATT, CDR2 SNEGSKA (reference sequence). The DNA of the CDR3 is TGCAGTGCTAGAAGGGGACGGGGGAACAGGGGTTATGGCTACACCTTC. This translates into CSARRGRGNRGYGYTF.

The chain recombines TRBV5-4 with TRBJ2-5; TRBD2 agrees at 11 bases. J lost 1 base, V lost 6 bases, and 2 bases had no gene match. CDR3 length equals 14 residues. Looked up from germline, CDR1 is SGHNT and CDR2 is YYREEE (reference sequence). CDR3 sequence (DNA): TGTGCCAGCACACTAGCGGGGGTCCAAGAGACCCAGTACTTC. Its translation is CASTLAGVQETQYF.

This clonotype was counted only a few times. This sequence joins TRBV12-3 or TRBV12-4 and TRBJ1-1; 9 nucleotides agree with TRBD1. The CDR3 spans 12 residues. With V trimmed by 6 bases and J by 7 bases, 3 bases remained unmatched. Here the CDR3 reads CASSGTGNEAFF. As DNA, the CDR3 is TGTGCCAGCAGCGGGACAGGGAATGAAGCTTTCTTT.

This clonotype was seen more than once but under ten times. This chain joins TRBV27 and TRBJ2-7; 10 positions agree with TRBD1. Trimming took 5 bases from V and 6 from J; bases not matched to a gene: 7. This CDR3 region has 14 residues. Germline-derived CDR1 and CDR2 are MNHEY and SMNVEV (reference sequence). This chain's CDR3 is CASSQRTGGFEQYF. CDR3 DNA sequence: TGTGCCAGCAGTCAGCGGACAGGGGGGTTCGAGCAGTACTTC.

The chain carries TRBV20-1 and TRBJ2-1; 7 bases match TRBD1. The CDR3 spans 14 residues. J lost 4 bases, V lost 3 bases, and 6 bases had no gene match. Germline assignment: CDR1 DFQATT and CDR2 SNEGSKA (reference sequence). This CDR3 is CSARVWDRYNEQFF. The CDR3 DNA reads as TGCAGTGCTAGGGTGTGGGACAGATACAATGAGCAGTTCTTC.

V is TRBV19 and J is TRBJ1-5, with 10 nucleotides matching TRBD1. With 0 bases clipped from V and 3 bases from J, the junction kept 5 bases outside the gene matches. The CDR3 spans 17 residues. Germline V lookup: CDR1 LNHDA, CDR2 SQIVND (reference sequence). The CDR3 DNA is TGTGCCAGTAGTATAGATTCCGGGACAGGGGTCAATCAGCCCCAGCATTTT. It encodes CASSIDSGTGVNQPQHF.

This sequence joins TRBV6-6 and TRBJ2-7, with 8 bases matching TRBD1. Germline V gene sequence: CDR1 MNHNY, CDR2 SVGAGI (reference sequence). This CDR3 comprises 14 residues. After removal of 6 bases from V and 4 bases from J, the junction contained 8 bases not matched to a gene. CDR3 sequence: CASRRAGGRYEQYV. In DNA, the CDR3 is TGTGCCAGCAGACGAGCAGGGGGCCGGTACGAGCAGTACGTC.

The genes are TRBV5-5 and TRBJ1-5; no firm D call. Germline V gives CDR1 SGHKS, CDR2 YYEKEE (reference sequence). Trimming shortened V by 0 bases and J by 6 bases, and 4 bases separated the two germline ends. There are 12 residues in the CDR3. DNA of the CDR3: TGTGCCAGCAGCTTGGTAGGTCAGCCCCAGCATTTT. Translated: CASSLVGQPQHF.

In DNA form, the CDR3 reads TGTGCCATCACGGGTACCCTAGTGGGCGCGGGATCTGGGGCCAACGTCCTGACTTTC. It translates to CAITGTLVGAGSGANVLTF. This rearrangement joins TRBV10-3 to TRBJ2-6; D is possibly TRBD2 (6 bases). The germline V and J ends were trimmed by 7 bases and 1 base, with 23 bases remaining between them. Germline assignment: CDR1 ENHRY and CDR2 SYGVKD. This CDR3 comprises 19 residues.

This clonotype appeared a few times. V is TRBV5-1 and J is TRBJ2-2; 7 bases line up with TRBD1. The CDR3 covers 15 residues. The germline V gene encodes CDR1 SGHRS and CDR2 YFSETQ. The J segment lost 4 bases and the V segment lost 4 bases, leaving 7 bases of the junction unmatched. The CDR3 loop reads CASSVLQGTTGELFF. The CDR3 nucleotides read TGCGCCAGCAGCGTCCTACAGGGGACCACCGGGGAGCTGTTTTTT.

This clonotype was observed at least ten times. This rearrangement joins TRBV4-3 to TRBJ2-1; 7 nucleotides align to TRBD2. The CDR3 extends over 17 amino acids. The germline CDR1 and CDR2 sequences are LGHNA and YSLEER. V shed 4 bases, J shed 1 base, and the junction held 10 bases outside the gene matches. As DNA, the CDR3 is TGCGCCAGCAGCCCTTTCAGCGGGACGGAATCCTACAATGAGCAGTTCTTC. Its translation is CASSPFSGTESYNEQFF.

The chain uses TRBV4-3 and TRBJ2-7, with no clear D. Trimming cost V 0 bases and J 4 bases, with 10 bases left between them. Looked up from germline, CDR1 is LGHNA and CDR2 is YSLEER. This CDR3 spans 14 amino acids. The CDR3 DNA reads as TGCGCCAGCAGCCAAGATCTGGGTGTTTACGAGCAGTACTTC. Its protein product is CASSQDLGVYEQYF.

This clonotype was found a few times. V gene TRBV4-1 combines with J gene TRBJ1-5; D ambiguous. The germline V and J ends were trimmed by 1 base and 0 bases, with 16 bases remaining between them. The CDR3 is 18 amino acids. Germline assignment: CDR1 MGHRA and CDR2 YSYEKL. In DNA form, the CDR3 reads TGCGCCAGCAGCCAAGGATTCGCCAGACAACATAGCAATCAGCCCCAGCATTTT. Its protein product is CASSQGFARQHSNQPQHF.

This clonotype was counted many times. At one end, the junction sequence differs from germline, possibly due to a read error. The V call is TRBV5-1, the J call TRBJ1-2; no clear D. Germline V gene lookup returns CDR1 SGHRS and CDR2 YFSETQ. The CDR3 is 15 residues long. The CDR3 DNA follows: TGCGCCAGCAGTTTGGAGACCGAGACACGATATGGCTACACCTTC. Translated: CASSLETETRYGYTF.

This clonotype was recorded a few times. This chain links TRBV19 with TRBJ2-1, with D maybe TRBD1 (6 bases). V shed 1 base and J shed 3 bases, with 10 bases lying between them. The germline CDR1 and CDR2 sequences are LNHDA and SQIVND (reference sequence). CDR3 size: 15 residues. CDR3 coding DNA: TGTGCCAGTAGTATAGGAGGGGGATTCTACAATGAGCAGTTCTTC. Translation: CASSIGGGFYNEQFF.